This is a list of T cell receptor beta chains from one sample in a study of molecular identifiers for immune sequencing clone quantification. TCRdb called the PCR reads again in MiXCR, with one record for every CDR3 protein. Among about 500,000 distinct CDR3 sequences listed, around 23% were seen once. The sequencing sample was made of naive CD8+ T cells from blood, with Jurkat cell RNA spiked in. The origin of the receptors is a human donor in good health. Some libraries in this study had Jurkat cell RNA spiked in. The CDR3 runs from the conserved cysteine through the conserved F or W. Fields, in order: V gene, CDR3 length, D gene, clone size, J gene, CDR3 protein, CDR3 DNA. The D gene is left open where the match is weak. A row's size may be missing; if present it is once, few, many or a size class.

TRBV6-1	17	-	-	TRBJ2-1	CASSEDPKGVPYDEQFF	TGTGCCAGCAGTGAAGACCCCAAGGGGGTGCCCTACGATGAGCAGTTCTTC
TRBV3-1	17	TRBD2	few	TRBJ2-5	CASSHDRLAGGEETQYF	TGTGCCAGCAGCCATGATCGACTAGCGGGGGGAGAGGAGACCCAGTACTTC
TRBV29-1	13	TRBD1	many	TRBJ1-2	CSVVLDRVPGYTF	TGCAGCGTTGTGTTGGACAGGGTACCCGGCTACACCTTC
TRBV21-1	17	-	-	TRBJ1-1	CASSKARTEKKDPEAFF	TGTGCCAGCAGCAAAGCGAGGACAGAAAAAAAAGACCCTGAAGCTTTCTTT
TRBV5-6	15	-	-	TRBJ2-2	CASSWRLANTGELFF	TGTGCCAGCAGCTGGCGACTGGCTAACACCGGGGAGCTGTTTTTT
TRBV2	15	TRBD2	many	TRBJ2-3	CASSEYAGEADTQYF	TGTGCCAGCAGTGAATATGCGGGGGAGGCAGATACGCAGTATTTT
TRBV2	15	-	few	TRBJ1-5	CASSEGRVSNQPQHF	TGTGCCAGCAGTGAGGGCAGGGTGAGCAATCAGCCCCAGCATTTT
TRBV24-1	13	-	few	TRBJ1-1	CATSDPRNTEAFF	TGTGCCACCAGTGATCCGAGGAACACTGAAGCTTTCTTT
TRBV7-9	15	-	few	TRBJ2-2	CASGETRVRTGELFF	TGTGCCAGCGGAGAAACCAGGGTACGGACCGGGGAGCTGTTTTTT
TRBV19	16	-	-	TRBJ2-4	CASSTGLGLAKNIQYF	TGTGCCAGTAGTACTGGACTGGGGTTAGCCAAAAACATTCAGTACTTC
TRBV27	14	TRBD2	many	TRBJ2-7	CASSPGLAYYEQYF	TGTGCCAGCAGTCCCGGACTAGCGTACTACGAGCAGTACTTC
TRBV7-9	16	TRBD2	few	TRBJ2-1	CASSQKISGVYNEQFF	TGTGCCAGCAGCCAGAAGATTAGCGGGGTATACAATGAGCAGTTCTTC
TRBV4-1	17	-	-	TRBJ2-3	CASRQVWGGGHPDTQYF	TGCGCCAGCCGCCAAGTCTGGGGGGGGGGCCACCCAGATACGCAGTATTTT
TRBV6-5	15	-	-	TRBJ2-3	CASSVGVFPTDTQYF	TGTGCCAGCAGTGTGGGGGTTTTTCCCACAGATACGCAGTATTTT
TRBV5-4	16	TRBD1	few	TRBJ2-7	CASSFRGGQSSYEQYF	TGTGCCAGCAGCTTCAGAGGGGGCCAGAGCTCCTACGAGCAGTACTTC
TRBV15	18	TRBD2	-	TRBJ2-3	CATIQTSGRAAIPDTRYF	TGTGCCACCATCCAGACTAGCGGGAGGGCCGCTATTCCAGATACGCGGTATTTT
TRBV24-1	14	-	few	TRBJ2-2	CATSEDRSTGELFF	TGTGCCACCAGTGAGGACAGATCAACCGGGGAGCTGTTTTTT
TRBV12-5	13	-	-	TRBJ2-5	CASGLDEQETQYF	TGTGCTAGTGGCCTGGACGAACAAGAGACCCAGTACTTC
TRBV5-1	15	TRBD1	many	TRBJ2-7	CASSPAGTGFYEQYF	TGCGCCAGCAGCCCCGCCGGGACAGGGTTCTACGAGCAGTACTTC
TRBV19	15	-	-	TRBJ2-7	CASSAGSGPTYEQYF	TGTGCCAGTAGTGCGGGGAGCGGTCCGACCTACGAGCAGTACTTC